Following are 4 T cell receptor beta chains from one sample sequenced in a study of cytomegalovirus exposure and HLA in healthy donors. The study ran its PCR with 60 Vbeta and 13 Jbeta primers. TCRdb's copy holds only in-frame clones and misses some; the assay was immunoSEQ multiplex PCR. The table gives under 60,000 clones; the top ten clones make up roughly an eighth of it. The sample was PBMCs. These receptors were collected from a woman under 40 in good health and CMV-seropositive.

The chain uses TRBV30 and TRBJ2-7, with D possibly TRBD1 on 5 matching bases. The CDR3 length is 12 residues. V lost 5 bases and J 2 bases, leaving 10 bases between the germline ends. Germline V gives CDR1 GTSNPN, CDR2 SVGIG (reference sequence). DNA for the CDR3: TGTGCCTGGGCCGAGACAGCCTACGAGCAGTACTTC. Its translation is CAWAETAYEQYF.

The chain combines TRBV6-5 with TRBJ2-5, with 11 bases that match TRBD2. CDR1 and CDR2 (germline): MNHEY, SVGAGI. The CDR3 has 15 amino acids. The junction had 2 bases not matched to a gene; V was cut back by 1 base and J by 4 bases. The CDR3 region has the DNA TGTGCCAGCAGTTACTTAGCGGGAGGGCCAGAGACCCAGTACTTC. The encoded protein is CASSYLAGGPETQYF.

V usage is TRBV29-1 and J usage is TRBJ2-7; no clear D. Per germline, CDR1 SQVTM and CDR2 ANQGSEA. The CDR3 is 13 amino acids. Deletions cut 7 bases from V and 0 bases from J, with 13 bases between. Here the CDR3 reads CSAYFTVSYEQYF. CDR3 sequence (DNA): TGCAGCGCGTACTTTACAGTCTCCTACGAGCAGTACTTC.

The chain uses TRBV11-3 and TRBJ1-3; D gene uncertain. The CDR3 has 13 amino acids. Germline CDR1 is SGHNT and CDR2 is YENEEA. Trimming pared 5 bases from V and 3 bases from J, leaving 8 bases between. In DNA, the CDR3 is TGTGCCAGCAGCAGGGAGTTTGGAAACACCATATATTTT. Translated, it gives CASSREFGNTIYF.